What follows are 5 T cell receptor beta chains derived from one specimen sequenced in a study of Japanese encephalitis immunity and Zika vaccine responses. TCRdb re-analysed the 5' RACE reads in MiXCR, keeping a single row per CDR3 protein. The repertoire holds roughly 180 distinct CDR3 sequences, with under 15% as singletons. CFSE-labeled PBMCs were cultured approximately six days with peptide pools, each at approximately 0.93 ug/mL. Proliferating CD4 T cells were sorted unfixed as live CD56-CD19-CD16-CD3+CD4+ CFSE-low cells. The source material was antigen-activated CD4+ T cells from blood, cultured, sampled during a Zika inactivated vaccine study. These receptors were collected from an adult woman who received an inactivated Zika virus vaccine.

By share of the sample, this clonotype is large. The rearrangement uses TRBV20-1 and TRBJ1-1; D is undetermined. The V gene lost 0 bases and the J gene lost 1 base, with 18 bases spanning the gap. The germline V gene encodes CDR1 DFQATT and CDR2 SNEGSKA (reference sequence). The CDR3 is made up of 17 amino acids. This CDR3 reads CSARDPSLGPRNTEAFF. CDR3 DNA sequence: TGCAGTGCTAGAGATCCCTCCTTAGGACCGAGGAACACTGAAGCTTTCTTT.

This clonotype counts as large. V gene TRBV5-1 combines with J gene TRBJ2-5; D call uncertain. CDR1 and CDR2 (germline): SGHRS, YFSETQ. With 0 bases removed from V and 4 bases from J, the gap between germline ends came to 1 base. This CDR3 spans 11 amino acids. CDR3 amino acids: CASSLAETQYF. The CDR3, as DNA: TGCGCCAGCAGCTTGGCAGAGACCCAGTACTTC. Looking up the rest from reference TRBV5-1 and TRBJ2-5 gives the full variable domain: KAGVTQTPRYLIKTRGQQVTLSCSPISGHRSVSWYQQTPGQGLQFLFEYFSETQRNKGNFPGRFSGRQFSNSRSEMNVSTLELGDSALYLCASSLAETQYFGPGTRLLVL.

The chain combines TRBV5-1 with TRBJ1-3, with D uncertain. V lost 4 bases to trimming and J lost 6 bases, with 5 bases between them. Germline V gene data show CDR1 as SGHRS and CDR2 as YFSETQ. The CDR3 spans 11 residues. The CDR3 nucleotides are TGCGCCAGCAGCAACACAAACACCATATATTTT. Translated, it gives CASSNTNTIYF.

This clonotype is judged hyperexpanded (1% or more). This rearrangement joins TRBV5-1 to TRBJ2-7; a possible D gene is TRBD2 (6 bases). Trimming shortened V by 5 bases and J by 5 bases, and 14 bases separated the two germline ends. Germline CDR1 is SGHRS and CDR2 is YFSETQ. This CDR3 has 13 amino acids. CDR3 amino acids: CASSRRGNDEQYF. The CDR3, as DNA: TGCGCCAGCAGTCGACGGGGGAACGACGAGCAGTACTTC.

By its share, this clonotype is hyperexpanded. The chain employs TRBV4-1 and TRBJ2-1; D is ambiguous. V lost 4 bases to trimming and J lost 0 bases, with 13 bases between them. This CDR3 spans 16 amino acids. Germline V gene data show CDR1 as MGHRA and CDR2 as YSYEKL. This CDR3 reads CASSPIGLSSYNEQFF. The CDR3 DNA reads as TGCGCCAGCAGCCCTATTGGTCTGAGCTCCTACAATGAGCAGTTCTTC.